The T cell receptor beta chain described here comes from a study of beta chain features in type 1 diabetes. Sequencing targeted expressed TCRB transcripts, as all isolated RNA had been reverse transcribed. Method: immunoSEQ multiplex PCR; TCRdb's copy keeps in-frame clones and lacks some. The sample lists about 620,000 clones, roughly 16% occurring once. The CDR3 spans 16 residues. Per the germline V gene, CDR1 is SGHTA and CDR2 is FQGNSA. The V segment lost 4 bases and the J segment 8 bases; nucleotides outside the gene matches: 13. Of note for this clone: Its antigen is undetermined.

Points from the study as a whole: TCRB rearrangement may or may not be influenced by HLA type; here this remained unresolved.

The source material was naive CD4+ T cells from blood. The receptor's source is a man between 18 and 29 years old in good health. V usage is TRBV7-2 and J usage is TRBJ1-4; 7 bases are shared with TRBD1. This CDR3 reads CASSSNTGASWEKLFF. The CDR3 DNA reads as TGTGCCAGCAGCTCCAATACAGGGGCGAGTTGGGAAAAACTGTTTTTT. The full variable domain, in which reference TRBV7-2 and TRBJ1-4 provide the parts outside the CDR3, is GAGVSQSPSNKVTEKGKDVELRCDPISGHTALYWYRQSLGQGLEFLIYFQGNSAPDKSGLPSDRFSAERTGGSVSTLTIQRTQQEDSAVYLCASSSNTGASWEKLFFGSGTQLSVL.